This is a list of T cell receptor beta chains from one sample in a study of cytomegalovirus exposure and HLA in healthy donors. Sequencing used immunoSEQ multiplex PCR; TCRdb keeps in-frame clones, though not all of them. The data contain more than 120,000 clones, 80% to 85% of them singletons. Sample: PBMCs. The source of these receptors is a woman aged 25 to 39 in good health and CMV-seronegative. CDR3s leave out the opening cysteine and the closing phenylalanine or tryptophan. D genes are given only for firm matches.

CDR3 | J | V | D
ASSLEGNTEAF | TRBJ1-1 | TRBV7-3 | -
ASSPQMGGRAIEQY | TRBJ2-7 | TRBV18 | TRBD2
ATGRGLAGSSSYEQY | TRBJ2-7 | TRBV25-1 | TRBD2
ASSQEEGRGGDEQY | TRBJ2-7 | TRBV4-3 | TRBD2
ASSAAGGEQF | TRBJ2-1 | TRBV2 | TRBD2
ASSPIRSSYNSPLH | TRBJ1-6 | TRBV2 | -
SVEGGQGVPLETQY | TRBJ2-5 | TRBV29-1 | TRBD2
ASSLGLLAGALPSYEQY | TRBJ2-7 | TRBV28 | TRBD2
ASSPPSSSGSGYT | TRBJ1-2 | TRBV18 | -
ASSISEVGGANVLT | TRBJ2-6 | TRBV19 | -
ASSSQGARYEQY | TRBJ2-7 | TRBV11-2 | TRBD1
ASIGKPSYNEQF | TRBJ2-1 | TRBV28 | -
SVDPTGASTDTQY | TRBJ2-3 | TRBV29-1 | TRBD1
SAKGGRAPQETQY | TRBJ2-5 | TRBV29-1 | -
ASSDRITSWGNQPQH | TRBJ1-5 | TRBV2 | -
ASSFPSGGNYGYT | TRBJ1-2 | TRBV13 | TRBD1
AISEPPDREKLF | TRBJ1-4 | TRBV10-3 | -
ATSRVRGLYEQF | TRBJ2-1 | TRBV15 | -
AISEPTGADYGYT | TRBJ1-2 | TRBV10-3 | TRBD1
ASSADREETQY | TRBJ2-5 | TRBV7-2 | TRBD1
ASSFLAGVSYEQY | TRBJ2-7 | TRBV7-3 | TRBD2
ASSGDTYGYT | TRBJ1-2 | TRBV28 | -
ASSDQRGGHTRTDTQY | TRBJ2-3 | TRBV11-2 | TRBD2
ASSQDSASYEQY | TRBJ2-7 | TRBV7-9 | -
ASSLLTGQTEAF | TRBJ1-1 | TRBV7-2 | -
SVLRGGYGYT | TRBJ1-2 | TRBV29-1 | -
ASSLGDRGHTIY | TRBJ1-3 | TRBV5-1 | TRBD1
ASSPASGQGIYEQF | TRBJ2-1 | TRBV18 | -
ASSFFLGRRDTVYEQY | TRBJ2-7 | TRBV5-4 | -
ASSLGGTAYGYT | TRBJ1-2 | TRBV5-1 | TRBD1
ASSLSRLNQPQH | TRBJ1-5 | TRBV27 | -
ASSFSGHPISPLH | TRBJ1-6 | TRBV27 | -
AWSTDRTDTQY | TRBJ2-3 | TRBV30 | -
ASSPLPQMNTEAF | TRBJ1-1 | TRBV5-1 | -
ASSLPGLAENNEQF | TRBJ2-1 | TRBV7-3 | TRBD2
ASTRQETQY | TRBJ2-5 | TRBV28 | -
ASSSLQGYAGYT | TRBJ1-2 | TRBV5-6 | -
ASSTDREGTIY | TRBJ1-3 | TRBV19 | TRBD1
SAPGQGATGELF | TRBJ2-2 | TRBV29-1 | TRBD1
ASSVEGGIAEAF | TRBJ1-1 | TRBV9 | -
ASSPGDGVNEKLF | TRBJ1-4 | TRBV11-3 | -
ASSELAGGPNEQF | TRBJ2-1 | TRBV27 | TRBD2
ASSLAGADYGYT | TRBJ1-2 | TRBV7-2 | -
ASSEGRDYGYT | TRBJ1-2 | TRBV2 | -
ASSLDLLAVTYEQY | TRBJ2-7 | TRBV5-1 | -
ASQTWDTEAF | TRBJ1-1 | TRBV2 | -
ASKRENTGELF | TRBJ2-2 | TRBV5-1 | TRBD2
ASSITGADTQY | TRBJ2-3 | TRBV6-5 | TRBD1
ASSQGSGAVSYEQY | TRBJ2-7 | TRBV4-2 | -
ASSFGQGGGDEKLF | TRBJ1-4 | TRBV7-9 | TRBD1
ASTLEGGMAETQY | TRBJ2-5 | TRBV5-1 | TRBD2
ASSTGAGSNQPQH | TRBJ1-5 | TRBV7-2 | TRBD1
AGARPYEQY | TRBJ2-7 | TRBV23-1 | -
ASSRDRGDSPLH | TRBJ1-6 | TRBV7-9 | TRBD1
ASSSTGGLSEAF | TRBJ1-1 | TRBV5-4 | -
ASSLAQQGWEREKLF | TRBJ1-4 | TRBV7-9 | -
ASSRTGGGEKLF | TRBJ1-4 | TRBV9 | TRBD1
ASIRSGGRSTDTQY | TRBJ2-3 | TRBV7-9 | TRBD2
ASSSGTSGSEQF | TRBJ2-1 | TRBV5-1 | TRBD2
ASREAGNTFGEQF | TRBJ2-1 | TRBV6-4 | TRBD2